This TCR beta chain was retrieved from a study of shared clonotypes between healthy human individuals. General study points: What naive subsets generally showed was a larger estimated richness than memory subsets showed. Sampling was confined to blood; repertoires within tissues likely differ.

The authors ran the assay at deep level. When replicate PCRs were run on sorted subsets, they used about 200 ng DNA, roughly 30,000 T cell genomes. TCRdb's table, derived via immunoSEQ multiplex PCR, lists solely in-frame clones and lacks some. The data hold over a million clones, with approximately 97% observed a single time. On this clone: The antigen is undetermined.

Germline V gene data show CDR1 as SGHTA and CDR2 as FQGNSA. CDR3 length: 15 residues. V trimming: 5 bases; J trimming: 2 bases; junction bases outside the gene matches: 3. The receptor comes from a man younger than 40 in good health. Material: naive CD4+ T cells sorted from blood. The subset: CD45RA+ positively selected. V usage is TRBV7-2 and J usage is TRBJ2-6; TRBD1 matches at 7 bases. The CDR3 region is CASSRGGAGANVLTF. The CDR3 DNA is TGTGCCAGCAGCAGAGGGGGCGCTGGGGCCAACGTCCTGACTTTC.